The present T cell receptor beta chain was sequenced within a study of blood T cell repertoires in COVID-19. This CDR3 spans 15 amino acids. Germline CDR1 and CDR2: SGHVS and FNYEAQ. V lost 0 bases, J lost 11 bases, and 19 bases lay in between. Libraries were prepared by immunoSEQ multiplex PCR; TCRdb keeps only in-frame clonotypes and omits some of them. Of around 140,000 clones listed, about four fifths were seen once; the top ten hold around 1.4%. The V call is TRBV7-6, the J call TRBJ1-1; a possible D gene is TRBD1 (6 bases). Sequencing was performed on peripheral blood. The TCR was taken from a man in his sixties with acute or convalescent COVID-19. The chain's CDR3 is CASSLAPGSGELAFF. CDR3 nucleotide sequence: TGTGCCAGCAGCTTAGCCCCCGGGTCAGGGGAGTTGGCTTTCTTT.